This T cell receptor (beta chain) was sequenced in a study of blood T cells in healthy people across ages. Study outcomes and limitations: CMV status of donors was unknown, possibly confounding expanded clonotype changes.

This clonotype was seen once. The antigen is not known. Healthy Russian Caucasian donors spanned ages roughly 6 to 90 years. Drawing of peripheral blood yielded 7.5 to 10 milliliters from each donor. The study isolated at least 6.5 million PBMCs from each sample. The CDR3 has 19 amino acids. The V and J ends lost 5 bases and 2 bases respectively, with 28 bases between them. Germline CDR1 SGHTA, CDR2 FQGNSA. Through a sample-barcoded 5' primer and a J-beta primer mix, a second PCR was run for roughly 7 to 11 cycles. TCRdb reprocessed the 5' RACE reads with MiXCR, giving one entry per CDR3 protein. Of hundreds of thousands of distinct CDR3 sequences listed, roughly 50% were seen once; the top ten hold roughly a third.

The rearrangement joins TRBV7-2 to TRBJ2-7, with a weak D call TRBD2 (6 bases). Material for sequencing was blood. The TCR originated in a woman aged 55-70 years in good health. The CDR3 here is CASSNPGRRGQGSTYEQYF. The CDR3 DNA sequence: TGTGCCAGCAGCAATCCCGGGCGGAGGGGCCAAGGCTCTACCTACGAGCAGTACTTC.